This TCR beta chain was recovered during a study of T cells after yellow fever vaccination. As for the study in general: Low-cell-number fractions were prepared with SMART-Seq v4 Ultra Low Input.

Study-wide findings and caveats: In post-booster samples, most primary-vaccination clones reappeared (approximately 97% CD4, approximately 91% CD8).

TCRdb reanalysed the 5' RACE reads using MiXCR and keeps one entry per CDR3 protein. The table has approximately 160,000 distinct CDR3 sequences, around 9% seen once. This clonotype was picked up a small number of times. Its target is unknown. Germline V gene data show CDR1 as MNHEY and CDR2 as SVGAGI. Trimming took 6 bases from V and 9 from J, leaving 15 bases between them. This CDR3 comprises 13 residues. The material sequenced was CD8+ T cells sorted from PBMCs, taken 45 days after the yellow fever booster vaccination. J is TRBJ1-5 and V is TRBV6-5; D might be TRBD1 (6 bases). The sequence was obtained from a man aged 18 to 29 who received the YFV17D yellow fever vaccine. The CDR3 region has the DNA TGTGCCAGCAGCCCGAATACAGGGCCGCCCCAGCATTTT. This sequence encodes CASSPNTGPPQHF.